This TCR beta chain comes out of a study of cytomegalovirus exposure and HLA in healthy donors. The CDR3 loop spans 14 amino acids. CDR1 is SGHRS, CDR2 YFSETQ, per germline. V dropped 4 bases and J dropped 3 bases, with 12 bases sitting between them. Vbeta (60) and Jbeta (13) primers were used in the PCR. In the authors' methods: The authors later counted 70 million to 80 million unique TCR beta chains, approximately 12 million of them shared. Sequenced by immunoSEQ multiplex PCR; TCRdb stores in-frame clones only, minus some. That table is the source of V, J and clone size, and D and trimming were worked out from the DNA. This sample has about 130,000 clones, with roughly 70% found just once.

The chain combines TRBV5-1 with TRBJ2-3; TRBD1 might be the D (6 bases). The source material was PBMCs. This sequence originates from a man between 25 and 39 years old in good health and CMV-seronegative. CDR3 bases: TGCGCCAGCAGCCAACGCCAGGGGACAGATACGCAGTATTTT. Translated: CASSQRQGTDTQYF.